Presented here are 27 T cell receptor beta chains from one specimen sequenced in a study of molecular identifiers for immune sequencing clone quantification. Via MiXCR, TCRdb re-called the PCR reads, giving one row per CDR3 protein. The sample lists 490,000 or so distinct CDR3 sequences; around 25% were seen once. Sequenced input: naive CD8+ T cells from blood, with Jurkat cell RNA spiked in. Indicated subset: FACS-sorted CD8+CD4-CCR7+CD45RA+ naive T cells. The receptors shown here come from a human donor in good health. Some libraries in this study had Jurkat cell RNA spiked in.

The CDR3 sequence: CASSWPARAYEQYF. The CDR3 nucleotides are TGTGCCAGCAGCTGGCCCGCCCGTGCCTACGAGCAGTACTTC. The V call is TRBV11-2, the J call TRBJ2-7; D is unclear. Germline V gene data show CDR1 as SGHAT and CDR2 as FQNNGV. This CDR3 has 14 amino acids. Trimming shortened V by 4 bases and J by 2 bases, and 12 bases separated the two germline ends.

The chain is built from TRBV5-1 and TRBJ1-2; TRBD1 aligns across 8 bases. The CDR3 sequence is 18 residues long. V was clipped by 3 bases and J by 0 bases; unmatched bases: 13. Germline V lookup: CDR1 SGHRS, CDR2 YFSETQ. The DNA for the CDR3 is TGCGCCAGCAGCTACCGTCCTCTGGACAGGGACTCTAACTATGGCTACACCTTC. It encodes CASSYRPLDRDSNYGYTF.

The J gene is TRBJ1-1, the V gene TRBV9, with 7 bases aligning to TRBD1. The V segment lost 1 base and the J segment 4 bases; nucleotides outside the gene matches: 10. Per the germline V gene, CDR1 is SGDLS and CDR2 is YYNGEE. CDR3 size: 16 residues. In DNA form, the CDR3 reads TGTGCCAGCAGCGTAAATCTGAGGACAGGAGGCACTGAAGCTTTCTTT. Translation: CASSVNLRTGGTEAFF.

This clonotype showed up many times. This chain links TRBV6-6 with TRBJ2-3; no clear D. The CDR3 spans 16 residues. Trimming stripped 2 bases from V and 2 bases from J, with 14 bases between. Looked up from germline, CDR1 is MNHNY and CDR2 is SVGAGI (reference sequence). The CDR3 here is CASSYVEMGFTDTQYF. The CDR3 DNA reads as TGTGCCAGCAGTTACGTGGAAATGGGCTTCACAGATACGCAGTATTTT.

The rearrangement joins TRBV27 to TRBJ1-6, with D possibly being TRBD1 (5 bases). This CDR3 spans 15 amino acids. CDR1 and CDR2 from the germline V gene are MNHEY and SMNVEV (reference sequence). Trimming removed 2 bases at V and 8 bases at J, with 13 bases between. This chain's CDR3 is CASSLVGAADSPLHF. The DNA of the CDR3 is TGTGCCAGCAGTTTAGTCGGGGCGGCGGATTCACCCCTCCACTTT.

With respect to this clonotype: A clone one base away is much larger, so this may be a read error. A read error is likely, as this CDR3 ends without the conserved phenylalanine or tryptophan. The rearrangement joins TRBV20-1 to TRBJ2-7, with TRBD2 matching over 10 bases. With V trimmed by 6 bases and J by 7 bases, 9 bases remained unmatched. The CDR3 contains 13 residues. Germline CDR1 and CDR2: DFQATT and SNEGSKA (reference sequence). CDR3 nucleotide sequence: TGCAGTGCCCGAGCGGGGGGGCCTAGGGAGCAGTACCTC. Its translation is CSARAGGPREQYL.

The gene calls are TRBV2 and TRBJ1-2, with 9 bases aligning to TRBD1. The germline V gene has CDR1 SNHLY and CDR2 FYNNEI. Trimming cost V 6 bases and J 2 bases; bases outside gene matches: 7. There are 15 residues in the CDR3. The CDR3 spells CASRTGTGMNYGYTF. CDR3 nucleotides: TGTGCCAGCAGGACCGGGACAGGGATGAACTATGGCTACACCTTC. The variable domain in full, completed from reference TRBV2 and TRBJ1-2, reads EPEVTQTPSHQVTQMGQEVILRCVPISNHLYFYWYRQILGQKVEFLVSFYNNEISEKSEIFDDQFSVERPDGSNFTLKIRSTKLEDSAMYFCASRTGTGMNYGYTFGSGTRLTVV.

The chain employs TRBV5-1 and TRBJ2-7; the match to TRBD2 covers 9 bases. J was trimmed by 4 bases and V by 3 bases; bases with no gene match: 8. CDR3 length: 15 amino acids. Germline V gives CDR1 SGHRS, CDR2 YFSETQ. DNA of the CDR3: TGCGCCAGCAGCTGGGCAGCGGGAGGAGCTTACGAGCAGTACTTC. This sequence encodes CASSWAAGGAYEQYF. Looking up the rest from reference TRBV5-1 and TRBJ2-7 gives the full variable domain: KAGVTQTPRYLIKTRGQQVTLSCSPISGHRSVSWYQQTPGQGLQFLFEYFSETQRNKGNFPGRFSGRQFSNSRSEMNVSTLELGDSALYLCASSWAAGGAYEQYFGPGTRLTVT.

In its sample, this clonotype was seen once. This could be a read error, since a much larger clone is one nucleotide away. This chain connects TRBV20-1 to TRBJ1-4; 7 bases fit TRBD1. This CDR3 has 13 residues. Trimming cost V 8 bases and J 8 bases; bases outside gene matches: 11. In germline, CDR1 is DFQATT, CDR2 SNEGSKA (reference sequence). The CDR3 loop reads CSIHRGGSEKLFF. The CDR3 DNA reads TGCAGTATCCACAGGGGAGGTAGCGAAAAACTGTTTTTT.

This clonotype was found once. Given a much more abundant clone one base away, this may be a read error. The J gene is TRBJ1-5, the V gene TRBV7-8, with TRBD1 matching over 7 bases. This CDR3 spans 17 amino acids. Germline CDR1 and CDR2: SGHVS and FQNEAQ. The CDR3 spells CAGSLHFGTESNQPQHF. The CDR3 DNA is TGTGCCGGCAGCTTACATTTCGGGACAGAATCTAATCAGCCCCAGCATTTT.

This clonotype occurred a few times. The CDR3 reads CASSYGAGDYNEQFF. In DNA form, the CDR3 reads TGTGCCAGCAGTTACGGAGCGGGGGACTACAATGAGCAGTTCTTC. The chain is built from TRBV6-2 or TRBV6-3 and TRBJ2-1, with 8 bases fitting TRBD2. This CDR3 region has 15 residues. CDR1 is MNHEY, CDR2 SVGEGT, per germline. Germline trimming cut 2 bases from V and 3 bases from J; bases unmatched to any gene: 3.

The chain links TRBV24-1 to TRBJ2-5; 8 bases agree with TRBD2. The CDR3 is 15 amino acids. The junction had 8 bases not matched to a gene; V was cut back by 4 bases and J by 5 bases. The germline V gene encodes CDR1 KGHDR and CDR2 SFDVKD. The CDR3 bases are TGTGCCACCAGTGAGGGTTTAGCGGGACTCGAGACCCAGTACTTC. Amino acids: CATSEGLAGLETQYF.

This clonotype showed up many times. V is TRBV27 and J is TRBJ2-3; the D gene could be TRBD1 or TRBD2 (5 bases each). CDR3 length: 15 residues. From germline, CDR1 is MNHEY and CDR2 SMNVEV (reference sequence). Between the trimmed V and J ends, which lost 4 bases and 3 bases, there was a span of 14 bases. CDR3 nucleotide sequence: TGTGCCAGCAGTTCACCGGGGCTCAGTACAGATACGCAGTATTTT. Encoded protein: CASSSPGLSTDTQYF.

The CDR3 loop reads CASRSEKQGLTNTEAFF. The DNA of the CDR3 is TGTGCAAGTCGCTCGGAGAAACAGGGGTTAACGAACACTGAAGCTTTCTTT. This chain joins TRBV12-2 and TRBJ1-1; TRBD1, the table's D call, lacks a check against the DNA. TRBV12-2 is deemed a pseudogene. The CDR3 runs to 17 residues.

This clonotype came up a few times. The chain combines TRBV20-1 with TRBJ2-7, with D maybe TRBD1 (6 bases). V shed 2 bases and J shed 3 bases, with 14 bases lying between them. Germline CDR1 is DFQATT and CDR2 is SNEGSKA (reference sequence). The CDR3 length is 14 residues. CDR3 sequence (DNA): TGCAGTGCTAGAATCCGGGACATTGACTACGAGCAGTACTTC. It is translated as CSARIRDIDYEQYF.

Details on this clonotype: This sequence may be a read error, since a much larger clone differs from it by one base. The rearrangement joins TRBV4-3 to TRBJ2-3; D is perhaps TRBD2 (5 bases). The CDR3 loop spans 18 amino acids. Trimming took 0 bases from V and 5 from J, leaving 21 bases between them. Germline loops: CDR1 LGHNA, CDR2 YSLEER. The CDR3 region has the DNA TGCGCCAGCAGCCAAGATCAAGGTTCGGGGTCTCTTGGAGATACGCAGTATTTT. Residues: CASSQDQGSGSLGDTQYF.

This clonotype was picked up many times. The chain combines TRBV6-6 with TRBJ2-7; D is perhaps TRBD1 or TRBD2 (5 bases each). The V and J ends lost 2 bases and 5 bases respectively, with 10 bases between them. Germline CDR1 MNHNY, CDR2 SVGAGI (reference sequence). The CDR3 extends over 13 amino acids. Here the CDR3 DNA reads TGTGCCAGCAGTTACGGGGGACCGAACGAGCAGTACTTC. This translates into CASSYGGPNEQYF.

V usage is TRBV7-2 and J usage is TRBJ2-7; 14 positions agree with TRBD2. The J segment lost 7 bases and the V segment lost 5 bases, leaving 19 bases of the junction unmatched. The CDR3 spans 19 residues. Germline values: CDR1 SGHTA, CDR2 FQGNSA. The CDR3 bases are TGTGCCAGCAGCGAAAGGTTCGCCGGGACTAGCGGGGGTTTTAGGGAGCAGTACTTC. It specifies CASSERFAGTSGGFREQYF.

This clonotype was counted only a few times. The chain combines TRBV6-1 with TRBJ2-5; tentatively, D is TRBD1 (5 bases). Deletions cut 6 bases from V and 1 base from J, with 9 bases between. This CDR3 region has 13 residues. Germline-derived CDR1 and CDR2 are MNHNS and SASEGT. CDR3 sequence (DNA): TGTGCCAGCAGAGGACAAGCCCAAGAGACCCAGTACTTC. Translation: CASRGQAQETQYF.

V usage is TRBV9 and J usage is TRBJ2-5; the match to TRBD2 covers 7 bases. Germline V lookup: CDR1 SGDLS, CDR2 YYNGEE. This CDR3 contains 15 residues. Losses at the gene ends were 4 bases for V and 3 bases for J; bases not matched to a gene: 9. In DNA form, the CDR3 reads TGTGCCAGCAGCCCCAGTGGACTAGAGAAAGAGACCCAGTACTTC. Translating it yields CASSPSGLEKETQYF.

The chain uses TRBV13 and TRBJ1-2; no definite D call. The CDR3 contains 18 residues. V lost 0 bases to trimming and J lost 3 bases, with 20 bases between them. Germline CDR1 reads PRHDT; CDR2 reads FYEKMQ (reference sequence). CDR3 amino acids: CASSLGLGHTTQHYGYTF. CDR3 in DNA: TGTGCCAGCAGCTTAGGCCTGGGCCACACAACACAGCACTATGGCTACACCTTC.

Ten or more counts support this clonotype. The chain uses TRBV6-5 and TRBJ2-6; no firm D call. Trimming removed 2 bases at V and 1 base at J, with 3 bases between. The CDR3 length is 14 residues. Germline V gene sequence: CDR1 MNHEY, CDR2 SVGAGI. CDR3 loop: CASSYTSGANVLTF. As DNA, the CDR3 is TGTGCCAGCAGTTACACGTCTGGGGCCAACGTCCTGACTTTC.

The chain is built from TRBV3-1 and TRBJ2-3; D call uncertain. CDR1 is LGHDT and CDR2 is YNNKEL in the germline V gene (reference sequence). V shed 3 bases and J shed 3 bases, with 4 bases lying between them. This CDR3 spans 12 amino acids. The CDR3 here is CASSQQTDTQYF. The CDR3, as DNA: TGTGCCAGCAGCCAGCAGACAGATACGCAGTATTTT.

This clonotype appeared many times. V and J are TRBV20-1 and TRBJ2-1; TRBD2 aligns across 11 bases. Per the germline V gene, CDR1 is DFQATT and CDR2 is SNEGSKA (reference sequence). V lost 4 bases to trimming and J lost 5 bases; unmatched junction nucleotides: 4. The length of the CDR3 is 14 residues. CDR3 sequence: CSAIYSGGDNEQFF. As DNA, the CDR3 is TGCAGTGCTATCTATAGCGGGGGGGACAATGAGCAGTTCTTC.

CDR3 residues: CASSPRQGAHEQYF. In DNA, the CDR3 is TGTGCCAGTAGTCCCCGACAGGGAGCGCACGAGCAGTACTTC. This chain joins TRBV19 and TRBJ2-7, with 7 positions matching TRBD1. The CDR3 runs to 14 residues. Germline loops: CDR1 LNHDA, CDR2 SQIVND (reference sequence). Losses at the gene ends were 5 bases for V and 5 bases for J; bases not matched to a gene: 9.

CDR3 in DNA: TGTGCCACCAGTCACCGGGGGGCGACGAACACCGGGGAGCTGTTTTTT. Translating gives CATSHRGATNTGELFF. The rearrangement joins TRBV24-1 to TRBJ2-2; the D gene is possibly TRBD2 (7 bases). V lost 6 bases to trimming and J lost 0 bases, with 13 bases between them. Germline CDR1 KGHDR, CDR2 SFDVKD. This CDR3 region has 16 residues.

A remark on this clonotype: A much larger clone sits a single nucleotide away, making a read error possible. This chain joins TRBV30 and TRBJ1-1; the D gene is possibly TRBD1 (5 bases). Per germline, CDR1 GTSNPN and CDR2 SVGIG (reference sequence). The CDR3 consists of 12 residues. CDR3 residues: CTWSWGNTEAFF. In nucleotides, the CDR3 is TGTACCTGGAGTTGGGGGAATACTGAAGCTTTCTTT.